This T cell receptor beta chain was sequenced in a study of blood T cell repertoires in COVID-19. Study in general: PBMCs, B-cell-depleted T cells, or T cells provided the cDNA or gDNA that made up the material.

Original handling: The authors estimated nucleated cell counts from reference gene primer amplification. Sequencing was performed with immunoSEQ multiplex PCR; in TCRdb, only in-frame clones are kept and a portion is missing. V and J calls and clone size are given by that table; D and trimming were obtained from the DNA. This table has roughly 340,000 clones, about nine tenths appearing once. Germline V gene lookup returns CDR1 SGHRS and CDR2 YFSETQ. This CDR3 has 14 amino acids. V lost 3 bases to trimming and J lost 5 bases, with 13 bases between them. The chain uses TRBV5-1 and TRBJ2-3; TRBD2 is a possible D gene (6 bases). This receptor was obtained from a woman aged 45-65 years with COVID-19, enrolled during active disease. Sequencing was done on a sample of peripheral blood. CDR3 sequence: CASSSAGPVDTQYF. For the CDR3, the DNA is TGCGCCAGCAGCTCGGCGGGACCGGTAGATACGCAGTATTTT.